Sequencing of this T cell receptor beta chain was carried out in a study of T cells expressing NK-cell markers. This CDR3 comprises 13 residues. Germline CDR1 is GTSNPN and CDR2 is SVGIG (reference sequence). With the 5' RACE reads reprocessed, TCRdb shows one record per CDR3 protein and no DNA. This repertoire includes 550,000 to 600,000 distinct CDR3 sequences. Material: blood T cells: a sorted CD56 or NKG2C T cell subset, CD4+ or CD8+ T cells, or bulk PBMC T cells (not recorded which). This TCR came from a man aged 18 to 35 in good health. The chain combines TRBV30 with TRBJ2-1; the TRBD1 assignment by TCRdb is unverifiable without DNA. The CDR3 is CAWSEGSGGRKFF.